This is a list of T cell receptor beta chains from one sample in a study of cytomegalovirus exposure and HLA in healthy donors. The data were produced by immunoSEQ multiplex PCR, yet TCRdb's version contains in-frame clones alone and is incomplete. This sample carries over 150,000 clones, approximately 80% of them seen once, and the ten largest clones take 2% to 3%. The material sequenced was PBMCs. The receptors shown here come from a middle-aged woman in good health and CMV-seropositive. Each CDR3 is given with its conserved first and last residue.

v_gene	j_gene	CDR3aa
TRBV2	TRBJ2-1	CASKPWEYPEQFF
TRBV15	TRBJ2-5	CATSTGLAGGETQYF
TRBV29-1	TRBJ1-1	CSGRVNTEAFF
TRBV9	TRBJ2-1	CASRSNEQFF
TRBV6-1	TRBJ2-3	CASSLRETDTQYF
TRBV4-3	TRBJ1-6	CASSQTAGGNNSPLHF
TRBV7-2	TRBJ1-4	CASSPQWREKLFF
TRBV7-2	TRBJ2-5	CASSLDRMETQYF
TRBV5-8	TRBJ2-1	CASSREGTGRSEQFF
TRBV2	TRBJ2-5	CASSATGGYPERAQYF
TRBV5-5	TRBJ2-1	CASSPGIGTFYNEQFF
TRBV4-1	TRBJ1-1	CASSHGQGAEAFF
TRBV7-6	TRBJ1-1	CASSADRNTEAFF